This T cell receptor (beta chain) was documented in a study of cytomegalovirus exposure and HLA in healthy donors. The study, taken as a whole, reports: Cytomegalovirus association was listed for under 200 TCR beta chains.

Amplification used 60 Vbeta primers and 13 Jbeta primers. Authors' analysis steps: Later, an analysis found 80 million or so unique TCR beta chains, and 9.5 million to 12 million of these were shared. Sequencing used immunoSEQ multiplex PCR; TCRdb keeps in-frame clones, though not all of them. The V and J calls and clone size were taken over from that table, and D and trimming were inferred from the DNA. The sample has roughly 100,000 clones, around four fifths seen once. CDR3 length equals 12 residues. V lost 3 bases, J lost 7 bases, and 8 bases lay in between. Germline CDR1 reads KGHSH; CDR2 reads LQKENI. A word on this clone: Its antigen is unidentified.

This clonotype was sampled from a woman aged 40-49 years in good health and CMV-seropositive. Sequenced input: PBMCs. This chain connects TRBV18 to TRBJ2-3; D possibly corresponds to TRBD2 (5 bases). This CDR3 reads CASSPMTNTQYF. CDR3 coding DNA: TGTGCCAGCTCACCGATGACTAATACGCAGTATTTT.